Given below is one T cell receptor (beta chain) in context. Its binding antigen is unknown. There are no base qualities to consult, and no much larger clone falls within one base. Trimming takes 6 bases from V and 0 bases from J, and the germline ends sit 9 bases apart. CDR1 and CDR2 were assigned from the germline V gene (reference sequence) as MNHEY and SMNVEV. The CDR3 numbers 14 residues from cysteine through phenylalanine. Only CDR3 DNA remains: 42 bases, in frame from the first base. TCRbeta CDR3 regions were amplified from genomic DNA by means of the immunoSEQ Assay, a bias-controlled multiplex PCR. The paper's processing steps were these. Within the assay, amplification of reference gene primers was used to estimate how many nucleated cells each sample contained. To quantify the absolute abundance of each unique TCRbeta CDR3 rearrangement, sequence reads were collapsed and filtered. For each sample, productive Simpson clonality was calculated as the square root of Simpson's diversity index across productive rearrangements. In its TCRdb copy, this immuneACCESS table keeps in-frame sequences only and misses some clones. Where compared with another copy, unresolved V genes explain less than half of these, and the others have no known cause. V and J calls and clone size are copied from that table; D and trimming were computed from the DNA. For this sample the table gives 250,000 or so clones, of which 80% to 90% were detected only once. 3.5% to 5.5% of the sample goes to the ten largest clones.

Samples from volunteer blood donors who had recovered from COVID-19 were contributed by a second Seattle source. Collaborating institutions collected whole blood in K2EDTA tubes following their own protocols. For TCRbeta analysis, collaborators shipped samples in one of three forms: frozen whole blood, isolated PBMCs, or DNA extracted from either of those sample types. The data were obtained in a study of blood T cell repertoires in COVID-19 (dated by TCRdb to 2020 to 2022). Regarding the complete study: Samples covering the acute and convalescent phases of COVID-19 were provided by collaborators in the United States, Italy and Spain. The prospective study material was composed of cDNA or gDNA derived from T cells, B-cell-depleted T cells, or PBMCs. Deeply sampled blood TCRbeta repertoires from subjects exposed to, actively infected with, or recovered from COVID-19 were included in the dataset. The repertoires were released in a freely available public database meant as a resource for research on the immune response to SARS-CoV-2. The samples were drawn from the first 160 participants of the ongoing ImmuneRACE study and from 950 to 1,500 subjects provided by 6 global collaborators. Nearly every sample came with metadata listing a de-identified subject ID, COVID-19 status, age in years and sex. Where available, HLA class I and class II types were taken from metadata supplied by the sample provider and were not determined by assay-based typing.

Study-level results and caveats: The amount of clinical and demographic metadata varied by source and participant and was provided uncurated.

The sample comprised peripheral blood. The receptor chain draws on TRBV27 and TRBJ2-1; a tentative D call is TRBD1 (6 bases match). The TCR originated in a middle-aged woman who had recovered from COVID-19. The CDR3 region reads CASSPRGSYNEQFF. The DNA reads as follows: TGTGCCAGCAGCCCCAGGGGCTCCTACAATGAGCAGTTCTTC.